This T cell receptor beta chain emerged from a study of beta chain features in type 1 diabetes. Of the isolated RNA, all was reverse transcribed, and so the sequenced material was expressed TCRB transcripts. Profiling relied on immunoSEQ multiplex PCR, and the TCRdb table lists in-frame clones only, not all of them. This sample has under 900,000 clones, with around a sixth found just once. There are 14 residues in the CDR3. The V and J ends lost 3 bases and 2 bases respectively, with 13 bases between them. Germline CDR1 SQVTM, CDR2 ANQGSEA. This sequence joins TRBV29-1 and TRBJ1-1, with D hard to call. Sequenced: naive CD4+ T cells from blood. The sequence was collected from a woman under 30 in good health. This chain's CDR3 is CSVDRVRRNTEAFF. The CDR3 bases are TGCAGCGTTGATCGGGTCAGGAGAAACACTGAAGCTTTCTTT.